This TCR beta chain was documented in a study of blood T cell repertoires in COVID-19. Background on the study: The origin of the acute and convalescent COVID-19 samples was the United States, Italy and Spain.

Repertoires were generated with immunoSEQ multiplex PCR, while TCRdb's copy carries only in-frame clones and drops some. The table shows 65,000 to 85,000 clones, with 80% to 90% occurring only once. The CDR3 contains 15 residues. Germline V gene data show CDR1 as GTSNPN and CDR2 as SVGIG (reference sequence). The V gene lost 0 bases and the J gene lost 0 bases, with 10 bases spanning the gap. The TCR sequence derives from a man aged 45-60 years with acute or convalescent COVID-19. Specimen: peripheral blood. The chain joins TRBV30 to TRBJ2-3, with D tentatively TRBD1 (5 bases). CDR3 DNA sequence: TGTGCCTGGAGTGTTGGGCAGGGAAGCACAGATACGCAGTATTTT. It codes for CAWSVGQGSTDTQYF.